This entry concerns a single T cell receptor beta chain. Antigen unknown. Generated by immunoSEQ multiplex PCR, the TCRdb table keeps only in-frame clones and is missing some. The sample lists around 70,000 clones; 80% were seen once. The data originate from a study of T cell repertoires and HLA-DP antigens. Study overall: Donor ages ranged from 18-to-29 to 60-to-69; a couple of men, one woman. DNA input averaged about 220 ng in sorted CD137+CD4+ and 900 to 1,500 ng in pre-culture CD4+.

Germline CDR1 and CDR2: SGHVS and FQNEAQ. V lost 0 bases and J 4 bases, leaving 9 bases between the germline ends. The CDR3 runs 15 residues. Sample: CD4+ T cells from PBMCs. J is TRBJ2-2 and V is TRBV7-8, with no clear D. The receptor's source is a man aged 55 to 70 in good health and CMV-seronegative. CDR3 coding DNA: TGTGCCAGCAGCTTAGCACAGTGGGGCACCGGGGAGCTGTTTTTT. Protein sequence: CASSLAQWGTGELFF.